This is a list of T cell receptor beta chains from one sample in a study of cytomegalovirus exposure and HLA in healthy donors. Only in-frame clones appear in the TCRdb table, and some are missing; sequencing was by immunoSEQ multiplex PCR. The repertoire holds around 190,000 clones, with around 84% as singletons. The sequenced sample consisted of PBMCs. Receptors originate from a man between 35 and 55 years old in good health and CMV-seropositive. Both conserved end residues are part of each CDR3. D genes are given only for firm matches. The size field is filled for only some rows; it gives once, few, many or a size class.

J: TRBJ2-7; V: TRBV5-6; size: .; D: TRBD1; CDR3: CASSWGQGAYEQYF; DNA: TGTGCCAGCAGCTGGGGGCAGGGGGCCTACGAGCAGTACTTC
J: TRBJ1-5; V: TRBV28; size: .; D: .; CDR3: CASSLAGGVSNQPQHF; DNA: TGTGCCAGCAGTTTAGCGGGGGGAGTAAGCAATCAGCCCCAGCATTTT
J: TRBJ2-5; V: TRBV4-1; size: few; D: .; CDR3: CASSQDFSAETQYF; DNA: TGCGCCAGCAGCCAAGACTTCAGTGCTGAGACCCAGTACTTC
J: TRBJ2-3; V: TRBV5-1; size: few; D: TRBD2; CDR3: CASSFILAGGADTQYF; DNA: TGCGCCAGCAGCTTCATATTAGCGGGAGGGGCAGATACGCAGTATTTT
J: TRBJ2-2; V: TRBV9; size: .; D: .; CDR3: CASSANQGTGELFF; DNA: TGTGCCAGCAGCGCTAATCAGGGAACCGGGGAGCTGTTTTTT
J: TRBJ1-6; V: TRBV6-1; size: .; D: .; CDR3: CASRAGVVINSPLHF; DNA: TGTGCCAGCAGGGCGGGGGTAGTTATTAATTCACCCCTCCACTTT
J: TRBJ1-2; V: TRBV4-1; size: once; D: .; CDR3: CASSQGMGSNYGYTF; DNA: TGCGCCAGCAGCCAAGGAATGGGCAGCAACTATGGCTACACCTTC
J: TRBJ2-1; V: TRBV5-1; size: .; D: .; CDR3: CASSLGQIYNEQFF; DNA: TGCGCCAGCAGCCTCGGACAGATTTACAATGAGCAGTTCTTC
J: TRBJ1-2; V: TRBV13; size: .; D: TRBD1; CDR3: CASSLEVWGTGYGYTF; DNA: TGTGCCAGCAGCTTAGAAGTATGGGGGACAGGTTATGGCTACACCTTC
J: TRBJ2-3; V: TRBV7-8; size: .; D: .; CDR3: CASTLLGRTDTQYF; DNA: TGTGCCAGCACCCTACTGGGGCGCACAGATACGCAGTATTTT
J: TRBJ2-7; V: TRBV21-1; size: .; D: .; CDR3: CASSKALQDSSYEQYF; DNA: TGTGCCAGCAGCAAAGCGCTTCAGGACAGCTCCTACGAGCAGTACTTC
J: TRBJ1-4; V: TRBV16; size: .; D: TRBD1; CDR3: CASSRTDRFVSEKLFF; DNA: TGTGCCAGCAGCCGTACGGACAGGTTTGTCAGTGAAAAACTGTTTTTT
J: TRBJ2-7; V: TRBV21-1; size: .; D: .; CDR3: CASSRTGDFTYEQYF; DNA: TGTGCCAGCAGCCGAACGGGGGACTTTACCTACGAGCAGTACTTC
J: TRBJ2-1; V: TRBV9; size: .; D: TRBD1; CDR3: CASSVGPGQGAHEQFF; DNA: TGTGCCAGCAGCGTAGGCCCGGGACAGGGGGCCCATGAGCAGTTCTTC
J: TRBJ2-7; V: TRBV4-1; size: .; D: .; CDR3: CASSQDRTSSYEQYF; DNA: TGCGCCAGCAGCCAAGACAGAACAAGCTCCTACGAGCAGTACTTC
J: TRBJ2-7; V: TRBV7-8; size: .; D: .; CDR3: CASRPTDSSKTSEQYF; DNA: TGTGCCAGCAGACCCACCGACAGCAGTAAAACCTCCGAGCAGTACTTC
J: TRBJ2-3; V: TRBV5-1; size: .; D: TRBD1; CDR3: CASKAGGRTKITDTQYF; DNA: TGCGCCAGCAAAGCAGGGGGTCGAACTAAGATCACAGATACGCAGTATTTT
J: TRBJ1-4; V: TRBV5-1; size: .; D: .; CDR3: CASSFSGNGEKLFF; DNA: TGCGCCAGCAGCTTCTCGGGGAATGGCGAAAAACTGTTTTTT
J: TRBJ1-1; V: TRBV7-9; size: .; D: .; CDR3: CASSPITGLNTEAFF; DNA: TGTGCCAGCAGCCCAATAACAGGGTTAAACACTGAAGCTTTCTTT
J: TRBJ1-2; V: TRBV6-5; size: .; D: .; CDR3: CASSYSYRAGGYTF; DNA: TGTGCCAGCAGTTACTCTTACAGGGCAGGAGGCTACACCTTC
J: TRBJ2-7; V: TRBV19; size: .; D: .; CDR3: CASSGRGEANEQYF; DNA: TGTGCCAGTAGTGGCCGGGGAGAGGCAAACGAGCAGTACTTC
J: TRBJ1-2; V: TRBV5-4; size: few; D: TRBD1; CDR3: CASSWDSLYGYTF; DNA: TGTGCCAGCAGCTGGGACAGTCTCTATGGCTACACCTTC
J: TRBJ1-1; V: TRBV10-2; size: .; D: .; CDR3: CASSESGGAVAPNTEAFF; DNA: TGCGCCAGCAGTGAGTCAGGAGGGGCAGTGGCCCCGAACACTGAAGCTTTCTTT
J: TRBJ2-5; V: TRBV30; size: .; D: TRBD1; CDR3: CALWTGGQETQYF; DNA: TGTGCCCTATGGACAGGGGGCCAAGAGACCCAGTACTTC
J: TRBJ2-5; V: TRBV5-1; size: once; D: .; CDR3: CASSRGGDQETQYF; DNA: TGCGCCAGCAGCAGAGGGGGAGATCAAGAGACCCAGTACTTC
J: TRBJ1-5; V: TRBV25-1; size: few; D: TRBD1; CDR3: CASSQTGGNQPQHF; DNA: TGTGCCAGCAGCCAGACAGGGGGCAATCAGCCCCAGCATTTT